Listed below are T cell receptor beta chains from one sample, sequenced in a study of sequential checkpoint blockade in melanoma. Method: immunoSEQ multiplex PCR; TCRdb's copy keeps in-frame clones and lacks some. In the table there are approximately 37,000 clones, roughly four fifths of which are singletons. The sample was CD8+ T cells sorted from blood (inferred from file names), taken from a patient given nivolumab and ipilimumab in sequence. The receptors come from a human donor with melanoma. Both conserved end residues are part of each CDR3. D genes are given only for firm matches. Only part of the rows carry a size: once, few, many, or a class if the clone is expanded.

clone_size d_call j_call v_call cdr3_aa cdr3_nt
NA TRBD1 TRBJ1-1 TRBV30 CAWRTGQGKAEAFF TGTGCCTGGAGAACGGGACAGGGGAAAGCTGAAGCTTTCTTT
NA NA TRBJ2-7 TRBV6-5 CASSYSIGEAVYEQYF TGTGCCAGCAGTTACTCGATTGGGGAAGCGGTGTACGAGCAGTACTTC
once NA TRBJ1-6 TRBV28 CASSLYRGGSSSYNSPLHF TGTGCCAGCAGTTTATACCGCGGGGGGTCGAGCTCCTATAATTCACCCCTCCACTTT
NA NA TRBJ2-1 TRBV5-6 CASSLKAPTSYNEQFF TGTGCCAGCAGCTTGAAAGCCCCAACCTCCTACAATGAGCAGTTCTTC
NA TRBD1 TRBJ2-7 TRBV27 CASSRTGDSYEQYF TGTGCCAGCAGTCGGACAGGCGACTCCTACGAGCAGTACTTC
once NA TRBJ1-5 TRBV27 CASTLRGNSNQPQHF TGTGCCAGCACCTTACGGGGTAACAGCAATCAGCCCCAGCATTTT
NA NA TRBJ2-7 TRBV5-6 CARHDYPLYEQYF TGTGCCCGGCACGACTACCCTCTCTACGAGCAGTACTTC
NA TRBD1 TRBJ2-7 TRBV27 CASGRKQGGLTYEQYF TGTGCCAGCGGCCGAAAACAGGGGGGCCTGACCTACGAGCAGTACTTC
NA NA TRBJ2-2 TRBV11-2 CASRTHMGQGNTGELFF TGTGCCAGCAGAACACACATGGGGCAGGGGAACACCGGGGAGCTGTTTTTT
NA NA TRBJ1-3 TRBV19 CASNQDSSGNTIYF TGTGCCAGTAACCAGGACAGCTCTGGAAACACCATATATTTT
once TRBD1 TRBJ1-1 TRBV10-3 CAISETGQVNTEAFF TGTGCCATCAGTGAGACAGGACAGGTGAACACTGAAGCTTTCTTT
NA NA TRBJ1-1 TRBV27 CANLQGNTEAFF TGTGCCAACTTACAGGGGAACACTGAAGCTTTCTTT
NA TRBD1 TRBJ2-1 TRBV7-8 CASRAGSTGGGNEQFF TGTGCCAGCAGAGCCGGGAGTACAGGGGGTGGCAATGAGCAGTTCTTC
NA TRBD2 TRBJ2-2 TRBV9 CASSVRAGGWGELFF TGTGCCAGCAGCGTACGGGCGGGAGGCTGGGGGGAGCTGTTTTTT
NA TRBD1 TRBJ2-7 TRBV7-2 CASNQQGVLNEQYF TGTGCCAGCAACCAACAGGGGGTTCTAAACGAGCAGTACTTC
NA NA TRBJ2-7 TRBV28 CASSRGTSSELLYEQYF TGTGCCAGCAGTAGGGGGACGAGTAGCGAACTCCTCTACGAGCAGTACTTC
NA TRBD1 TRBJ2-5 TRBV19 CASSGGIGGGSSQYF TGTGCCAGTAGTGGAGGTATAGGGGGCGGGTCGTCGCAGTACTTC
NA TRBD2 TRBJ2-1 TRBV5-1 CASSLGAGEVNEQFF TGCGCCAGCAGCTTGGGGGCGGGAGAGGTGAATGAGCAGTTCTTC
NA NA TRBJ2-2 TRBV5-1 CASSFLGASTGELFF TGCGCCAGCAGCTTTCTGGGGGCAAGCACCGGGGAGCTGTTTTTT
NA NA TRBJ1-4 TRBV4-1 CASSQDRGANEKLFF TGCGCCAGCAGCCAAGACAGGGGAGCTAATGAAAAACTGTTTTTT
NA NA TRBJ2-7 TRBV9 CASSKSGSYEQYF TGTGCCAGCAGCAAGAGCGGTTCCTACGAGCAGTACTTC
NA NA TRBJ1-5 TRBV19 CASSTFSTEEHNQPQHF TGTGCCAGTAGTACCTTCTCGACAGAAGAACATAATCAGCCCCAGCATTTT
NA NA TRBJ2-7 TRBV11-2 CASSLDPEQYF TGTGCCAGCAGCTTAGATCCCGAGCAGTACTTC
NA TRBD1 TRBJ2-5 TRBV7-9 CASSLGQGRERETQYF TGTGCCAGCAGTTTAGGACAGGGGCGGGAACGGGAGACCCAGTACTTC
few TRBD1 TRBJ1-5 TRBV19 CASSIQGVYQPQHF TGTGCCAGTAGTATCCAGGGGGTCTATCAGCCCCAGCATTTT
NA NA TRBJ2-5 TRBV4-1 CASSQGGDLQETQYF TGCGCCAGCAGCCAAGGTGGGGACTTACAAGAGACCCAGTACTTC
NA NA TRBJ1-2 TRBV7-9 CASSLSQHYGYTF TGTGCCAGCAGCTTATCACAGCACTATGGCTACACCTTC
NA TRBD1 TRBJ1-2 TRBV19 CASSITGEYGYTF TGTGCCAGTAGTATCACAGGGGAATATGGCTACACCTTC
NA NA TRBJ2-1 TRBV7-8 CASSLIQGSDNEQFF TGTGCCAGCAGCTTAATTCAGGGCTCAGACAATGAGCAGTTCTTC
NA NA TRBJ2-7 TRBV10-2 CASSEQTLGLFYEQYF TGCGCCAGCAGTGAGCAGACCCTCGGACTTTTTTACGAGCAGTACTTC
NA NA TRBJ2-7 TRBV4-1 CASSQAGQGSSHEQYF TGCGCCAGCAGCCAAGCTGGGCAGGGGTCTTCCCACGAGCAGTACTTC
once TRBD2 TRBJ2-1 TRBV6-1 CASSEGTSGMTSRHEQFF TGTGCCAGCAGTGAAGGGACTAGCGGGATGACTTCGAGGCATGAGCAGTTCTTC
NA TRBD2 TRBJ2-5 TRBV28 CASSLGLAGVYQETQYF TGTGCCAGCAGTTTGGGGTTGGCGGGAGTCTACCAAGAGACCCAGTACTTC
NA NA TRBJ2-1 TRBV6-6 CASSLDSYNEQFF TGTGCCAGCAGCCTGGACAGTTACAATGAGCAGTTCTTC
NA TRBD1 TRBJ2-7 TRBV13 CASSQGAKGEQYF TGTGCCAGCAGCCAGGGGGCGAAGGGGGAGCAGTACTTC
NA NA TRBJ1-6 TRBV27 CASSFSGTDSSPLHF TGTGCCAGCAGTTTTTCCGGGACTGACAGTTCACCCCTCCACTTT
once TRBD2 TRBJ2-1 TRBV6-4 CASSPGTSGGNNEQFF TGTGCCAGCAGTCCAGGGACTAGCGGGGGAAACAATGAGCAGTTCTTC
NA NA TRBJ1-6 TRBV5-1 CASSGGGPLHF TGCGCCAGCAGTGGCGGAGGGCCCCTCCACTTT
NA NA TRBJ2-7 TRBV6-1 CGIGGTPYEQYF TGTGGGATAGGGGGAACCCCCTACGAGCAGTACTTC
NA NA TRBJ2-7 TRBV14 CASSQRARTEAYEQYF TGTGCCAGCAGCCAGAGGGCCCGGACTGAAGCCTACGAGCAGTACTTC
once NA TRBJ2-5 TRBV6-1 CASSEAGGAFREGTQYF TGTGCCAGCAGTGAAGCGGGGGGGGCGTTCAGGGAGGGGACCCAGTACTTC
NA NA TRBJ2-1 TRBV7-9 CASSSGPSRFF TGTGCCAGCAGCAGCGGGCCCAGTCGGTTCTTC
NA NA TRBJ1-1 TRBV27 CASSSPDRLNTEAFF TGTGCCAGCAGTTCCCCGGACAGATTGAACACTGAAGCTTTCTTT
NA NA TRBJ1-3 TRBV2 CASSGPGLRSGNTIYF TGTGCCAGCAGTGGCCCAGGACTCCGCTCTGGAAACACCATATATTTT
NA NA TRBJ2-7 TRBV15 CATSRDNSERRGRYEQYF TGTGCCACCAGCAGAGATAATAGCGAGAGGAGGGGAAGGTACGAGCAGTACTTC
NA NA TRBJ2-5 TRBV5-4 CASSSGETQYF TGTGCCAGCAGCTCGGGGGAGACCCAGTACTTC
NA NA TRBJ2-7 TRBV27 CASSLGADSSYEQYF TGTGCCAGCAGTTTGGGTGCGGACAGCTCCTACGAGCAGTACTTC
few TRBD1 TRBJ2-7 TRBV7-9 CASRGQPYEQYF TGTGCCAGCAGGGGACAGCCCTACGAGCAGTACTTC
NA NA TRBJ2-5 TRBV6-6 CASSYFRDIQETQYF TGTGCCAGCAGTTATTTTCGGGACATCCAAGAGACCCAGTACTTC